A selection of T cell receptor beta chains follows, all from one sample in a study of cytomegalovirus exposure and HLA in healthy donors. Data came from immunoSEQ multiplex PCR; TCRdb stores just in-frame clones and leaves some out. The table has roughly 140,000 clones, roughly 85% seen once; the top ten hold under 0.8%. Sample: PBMCs. These receptors came from a male donor in good health and CMV-seronegative. CDR3s include the opening cysteine and the closing phenylalanine or tryptophan. Each record gives: V gene, J gene, CDR3 length, CDR3 protein.

v_gene: TRBV6-5
j_gene: TRBJ1-3
len: 14
CDR3aa: CASSPGGEGNTIYF

v_gene: TRBV5-6
j_gene: TRBJ1-4
len: 16
CDR3aa: CASSLAGGAVNEKLFF

v_gene: TRBV7-3
j_gene: TRBJ1-1
len: 13
CDR3aa: CASSRGRGSEAFF

v_gene: TRBV6-1
j_gene: TRBJ1-3
len: 16
CDR3aa: CASSGHKQGSGNTIYF

v_gene: TRBV6-6
j_gene: TRBJ2-3
len: 16
CDR3aa: CASSYPLRGGTDTQYF

v_gene: TRBV9
j_gene: TRBJ2-5
len: 14
CDR3aa: CASSPTGRQETQYF

v_gene: TRBV5-1
j_gene: TRBJ1-1
len: 14
CDR3aa: CASSLGTANTEAFF

v_gene: TRBV11-3
j_gene: TRBJ2-1
len: 13
CDR3aa: CASSLDTGDSQFF

v_gene: TRBV6-4
j_gene: TRBJ2-5
len: 16
CDR3aa: CASSDAPGQGMETQYF

v_gene: TRBV29-1
j_gene: TRBJ1-5
len: 15
CDR3aa: CSVDFSVLSNQPQHF

v_gene: TRBV14
j_gene: TRBJ1-2
len: 14
CDR3aa: CASSQDEGRDGYTF

v_gene: TRBV19
j_gene: TRBJ1-2
len: 14
CDR3aa: CASSRQENSYGYTF

v_gene: TRBV9
j_gene: TRBJ2-5
len: 13
CDR3aa: CASSVGGRETQYF

v_gene: TRBV2
j_gene: TRBJ1-2
len: 18
CDR3aa: CASYWGGTGVERNYGYTF

v_gene: TRBV15
j_gene: TRBJ2-6
len: 18
CDR3aa: CATSRDPNSLSGANVLTF

v_gene: TRBV5-6
j_gene: TRBJ2-3
len: 16
CDR3aa: CASSLEIAGGLDTQYF

v_gene: TRBV10-3
j_gene: TRBJ2-1
len: 14
CDR3aa: CAISSGTGDNEQFF

v_gene: TRBV19
j_gene: TRBJ1-1
len: 16
CDR3aa: CASSIVQLVGATEAFF

v_gene: TRBV19
j_gene: TRBJ1-5
len: 12
CDR3aa: CASSPRGQPQHF

v_gene: TRBV7-7
j_gene: TRBJ1-4
len: 15
CDR3aa: CASSLAQGTNEKLFF

v_gene: TRBV23-1
j_gene: TRBJ2-7
len: 12
CDR3aa: CASSQSLGAQYF

v_gene: TRBV19
j_gene: TRBJ2-1
len: 15
CDR3aa: CASSVRPSGGNEQFF

v_gene: TRBV27
j_gene: TRBJ2-3
len: 16
CDR3aa: CASSPGTSGRTDTQYF

v_gene: TRBV5-1
j_gene: TRBJ2-1
len: 15
CDR3aa: CASSHGLAGVDEQFF

v_gene: TRBV11-3
j_gene: TRBJ2-7
len: 13
CDR3aa: CASAGPPAYEQYF

v_gene: TRBV5-5
j_gene: TRBJ1-5
len: 15
CDR3aa: CASSFTGYSNQPQHF

v_gene: TRBV2
j_gene: TRBJ1-2
len: 14
CDR3aa: CASSRRGADYGYTF

v_gene: TRBV7-9
j_gene: TRBJ2-1
len: 15
CDR3aa: CASSLGRGSYNEQFF

v_gene: TRBV5-1
j_gene: TRBJ1-2
len: 13
CDR3aa: CASSFGRDYGYTF

v_gene: TRBV5-1
j_gene: TRBJ1-2
len: 17
CDR3aa: CASSSSSGKGLNYGYTF

v_gene: TRBV15
j_gene: TRBJ1-1
len: 16
CDR3aa: CATSRGGVGRNTEAFF

v_gene: TRBV7-9
j_gene: TRBJ1-2
len: 14
CDR3aa: CSSSRDGSFYGYTF

v_gene: TRBV5-8
j_gene: TRBJ1-6
len: 13
CDR3aa: CASSLNRNSPLHF

v_gene: TRBV4-3
j_gene: TRBJ2-3
len: 15
CDR3aa: CASSQYRSSTDTQYF

v_gene: TRBV7-2
j_gene: TRBJ2-1
len: 14
CDR3aa: CASSHGLAYNEQFF

v_gene: TRBV6-5
j_gene: TRBJ2-1
len: 14
CDR3aa: CASSYDRGNNEQFF

v_gene: TRBV7-2
j_gene: TRBJ1-5
len: 16
CDR3aa: CASSLVPGAGNQPQHF

v_gene: TRBV9
j_gene: TRBJ2-1
len: 15
CDR3aa: CASSPSGGTYNEQFF

v_gene: TRBV11-1
j_gene: TRBJ2-2
len: 16
CDR3aa: CASSLVAGMNTGELFF

v_gene: TRBV7-2
j_gene: TRBJ1-5
len: 14
CDR3aa: CASSLVQFNQPQHF

v_gene: TRBV4-1
j_gene: TRBJ1-1
len: 15
CDR3aa: CASSQEGQPNTEAFF

v_gene: TRBV6-4
j_gene: TRBJ2-2
len: 17
CDR3aa: CANGLLAGEGCTGELFF

v_gene: TRBV27
j_gene: TRBJ2-2
len: 15
CDR3aa: CASSLVAEFTGELFF

v_gene: TRBV7-9
j_gene: TRBJ1-2
len: 13
CDR3aa: CSSSRGLNYGYTF

v_gene: TRBV5-4
j_gene: TRBJ2-7
len: 14
CDR3aa: CASSFAGGSYEQYF

v_gene: TRBV11-2
j_gene: TRBJ1-3
len: 16
CDR3aa: CASSSTGGLGGNTIYF

v_gene: TRBV9
j_gene: TRBJ2-1
len: 15
CDR3aa: CASSVEASETNEQFF

v_gene: TRBV5-6
j_gene: TRBJ2-7
len: 14
CDR3aa: CASSFGTGGYEQYF

v_gene: TRBV5-3
j_gene: TRBJ2-1
len: 13
CDR3aa: CAEGASYYNEQFF